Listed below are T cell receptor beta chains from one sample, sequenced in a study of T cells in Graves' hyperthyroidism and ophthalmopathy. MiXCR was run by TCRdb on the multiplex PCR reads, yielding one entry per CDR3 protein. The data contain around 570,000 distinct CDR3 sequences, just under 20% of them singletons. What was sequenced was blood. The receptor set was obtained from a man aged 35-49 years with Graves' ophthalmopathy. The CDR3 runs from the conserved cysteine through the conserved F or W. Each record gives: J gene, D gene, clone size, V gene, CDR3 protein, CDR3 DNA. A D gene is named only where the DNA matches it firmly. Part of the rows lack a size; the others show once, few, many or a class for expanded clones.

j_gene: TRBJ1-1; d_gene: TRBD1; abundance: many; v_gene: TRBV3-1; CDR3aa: CASSLQTGLGNTEAFF; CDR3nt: TGTGCCAGCAGCCTCCAGACAGGGCTTGGGAACACTGAAGCTTTCTTT
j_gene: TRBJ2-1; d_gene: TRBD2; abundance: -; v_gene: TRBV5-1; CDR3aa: CASSLAPSGSTNEQFF; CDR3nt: TGCGCCAGCAGCTTGGCCCCCAGCGGGAGTACCAATGAGCAGTTCTTC
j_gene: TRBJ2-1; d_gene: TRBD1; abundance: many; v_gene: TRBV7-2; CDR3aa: CASSLPGQGSYNEQFF; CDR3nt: TGTGCCAGCAGCTTGCCCGGACAGGGCTCCTACAATGAGCAGTTCTTC
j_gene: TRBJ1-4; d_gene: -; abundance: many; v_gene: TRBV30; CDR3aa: CAWSGTSNEKLFF; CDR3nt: TGTGCCTGGAGTGGGACATCGAATGAAAAACTGTTTTTT
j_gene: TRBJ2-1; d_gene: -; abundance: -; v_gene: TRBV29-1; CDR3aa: CSVEFYVGGDEQFF; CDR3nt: TGCAGCGTTGAATTCTATGTGGGGGGCGATGAGCAGTTCTTC
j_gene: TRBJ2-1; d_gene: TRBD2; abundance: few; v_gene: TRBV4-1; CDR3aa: CASSMREGLNEQFF; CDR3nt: TGCGCCAGCAGCATGAGGGAGGGCCTTAATGAGCAGTTCTTC
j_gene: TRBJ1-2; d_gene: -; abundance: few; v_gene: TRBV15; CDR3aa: CATSYESGTNYGYTF; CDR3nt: TGTGCCACCAGCTACGAAAGCGGAACTAACTATGGCTACACCTTC
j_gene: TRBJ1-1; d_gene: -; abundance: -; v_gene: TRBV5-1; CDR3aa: CASSYYRGEAFF; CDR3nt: TGCGCCAGCAGTTATTACCGGGGGGAAGCTTTCTTT
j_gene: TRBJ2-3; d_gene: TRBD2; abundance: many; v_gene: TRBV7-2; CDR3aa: CASSDALAGLSTDTQYF; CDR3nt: TGTGCCAGCAGCGACGCTCTAGCGGGCCTATCCACAGATACGCAGTATTTT
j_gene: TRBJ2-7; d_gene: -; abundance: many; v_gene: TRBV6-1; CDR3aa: CASIPWSGATYEQYF; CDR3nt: TGTGCCAGCATCCCGTGGTCAGGAGCCACCTACGAGCAGTACTTC
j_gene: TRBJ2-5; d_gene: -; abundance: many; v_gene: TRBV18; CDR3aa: CASSPRAREETQYF; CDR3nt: TGTGCCAGCTCACCGCGGGCACGGGAAGAGACCCAGTACTTC
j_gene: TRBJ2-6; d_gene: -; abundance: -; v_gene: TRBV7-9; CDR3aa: CAGSYPRPSGANVLTF; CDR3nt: TGTGCCGGCAGCTACCCCAGACCCTCTGGGGCCAACGTCCTGACTTTC
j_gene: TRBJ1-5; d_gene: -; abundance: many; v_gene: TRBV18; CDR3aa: CASSAAGGNQPQHF; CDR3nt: TGTGCCAGCTCCGCCGCAGGGGGCAATCAGCCCCAGCATTTT
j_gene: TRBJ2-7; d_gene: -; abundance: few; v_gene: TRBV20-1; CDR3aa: CSATGGRGFMYEQYF; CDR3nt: TGCAGTGCTACTGGAGGCAGGGGATTTATGTACGAGCAGTACTTC
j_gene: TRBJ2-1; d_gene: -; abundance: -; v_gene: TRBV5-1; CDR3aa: CASSGKQGSEQFF; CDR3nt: TGTGCCAGCAGCGGGAAACAGGGAAGTGAGCAGTTCTTC
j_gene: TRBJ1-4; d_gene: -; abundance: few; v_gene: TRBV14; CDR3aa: CASSQVLGGNEKLFF; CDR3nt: TGTGCCAGCAGCCAAGTTCTAGGGGGGAATGAAAAACTGTTTTTT
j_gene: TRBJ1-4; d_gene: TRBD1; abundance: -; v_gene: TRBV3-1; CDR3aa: CVSSQRQGYNEKLFF; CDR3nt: TGTGTCAGCAGCCAGAGACAGGGTTATAATGAAAAACTGTTTTTT
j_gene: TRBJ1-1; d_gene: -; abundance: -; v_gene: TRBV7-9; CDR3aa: CASRYFQGLNTEAFF; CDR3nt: TGTGCCAGCAGATACTTTCAGGGACTGAACACTGAAGCTTTCTTT
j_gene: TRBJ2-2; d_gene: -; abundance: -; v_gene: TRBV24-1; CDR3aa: CATSDFGTLNTGELFF; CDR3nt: TGTGCCACCAGTGATTTTGGGACTTTAAACACCGGGGAGCTGTTTTTT
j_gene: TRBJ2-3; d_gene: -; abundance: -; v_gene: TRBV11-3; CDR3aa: CANSLQSTDTQYF; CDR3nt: TGTGCCAACAGCTTACAGAGCACAGATACGCAGTATTTT
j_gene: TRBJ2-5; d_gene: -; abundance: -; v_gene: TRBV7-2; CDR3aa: CASSSTRDQETQYF; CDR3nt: TGTGCCAGCAGCTCGACCCGGGACCAAGAGACCCAGTACTTC
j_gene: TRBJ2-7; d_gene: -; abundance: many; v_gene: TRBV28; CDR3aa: CASSPWGASSYEQYF; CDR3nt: TGTGCCAGCAGCCCCTGGGGGGCGAGCTCCTACGAGCAGTACTTC
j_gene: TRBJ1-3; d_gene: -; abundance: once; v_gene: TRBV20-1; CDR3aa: CSAPPQGDGNTIYF; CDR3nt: TGCAGTGCGCCTCCCCAGGGTGACGGAAACACCATATATTTT
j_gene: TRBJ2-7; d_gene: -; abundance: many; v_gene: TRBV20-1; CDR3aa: CSASRDADYEQYF; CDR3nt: TGCAGTGCTAGTCGGGACGCTGACTACGAGCAGTACTTC
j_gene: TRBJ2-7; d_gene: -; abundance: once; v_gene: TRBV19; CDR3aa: CASSITRTSLYEQYF; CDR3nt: TGTGCCAGTAGTATAACCCGGACGTCTCTCTACGAGCAGTACTTC
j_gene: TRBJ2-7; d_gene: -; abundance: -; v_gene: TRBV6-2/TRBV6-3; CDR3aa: CASSYEGFSYEQYF; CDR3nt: TGTGCCAGCAGTTACGAAGGGTTTAGCTACGAGCAGTACTTC
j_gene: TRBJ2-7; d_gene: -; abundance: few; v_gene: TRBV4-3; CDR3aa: CASSRSPDGESYEQYF; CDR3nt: TGCGCCAGCAGCCGATCCCCCGACGGGGAATCCTACGAGCAGTACTTC
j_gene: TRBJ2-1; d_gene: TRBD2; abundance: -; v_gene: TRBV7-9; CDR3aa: CASSRAGGLYNEQFF; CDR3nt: TGTGCCAGCAGCCGAGCGGGAGGATTATATAATGAGCAGTTCTTC
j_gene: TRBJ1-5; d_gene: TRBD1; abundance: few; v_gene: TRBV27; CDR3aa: CASSPGTGDNQPQHF; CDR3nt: TGTGCCAGCAGCCCCGGGACAGGGGACAATCAGCCCCAGCATTTT
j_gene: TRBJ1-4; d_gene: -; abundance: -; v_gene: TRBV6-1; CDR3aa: CASRGAGVGEKLFF; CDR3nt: TGTGCCAGCAGGGGAGCAGGGGTCGGAGAAAAACTGTTTTTT
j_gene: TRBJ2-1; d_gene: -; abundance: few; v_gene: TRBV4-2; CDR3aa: CASSRLGFGDSSYNEQFF; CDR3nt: TGTGCCAGCAGCCGCTTAGGGTTCGGGGATAGCTCCTACAATGAGCAGTTCTTC
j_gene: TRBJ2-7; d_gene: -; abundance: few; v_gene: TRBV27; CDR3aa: CASWTVNEQYF; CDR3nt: TGTGCCAGCTGGACTGTGAACGAGCAGTACTTC
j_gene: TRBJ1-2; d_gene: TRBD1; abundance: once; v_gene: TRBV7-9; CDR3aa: CASSLGTLSRDREGYTF; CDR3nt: TGTGCCAGCAGCTTAGGGACACTATCGCGGGACAGAGAAGGCTACACCTTC
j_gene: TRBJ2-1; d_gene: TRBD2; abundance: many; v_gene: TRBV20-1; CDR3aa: CSASGTSGSKANEQFF; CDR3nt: TGCAGTGCATCCGGGACTAGCGGTTCAAAGGCCAATGAGCAGTTCTTC
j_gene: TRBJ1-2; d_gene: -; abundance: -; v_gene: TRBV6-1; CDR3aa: CASSNVWGGYGYTF; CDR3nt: TGTGCCAGCAGCAACGTCTGGGGAGGCTATGGCTACACCTTC
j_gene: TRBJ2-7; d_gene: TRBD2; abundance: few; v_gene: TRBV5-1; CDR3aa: CASSLEPTSGTYEQYF; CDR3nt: TGCGCCAGCAGCTTGGAGCCGACTAGCGGAACCTACGAGCAGTACTTC
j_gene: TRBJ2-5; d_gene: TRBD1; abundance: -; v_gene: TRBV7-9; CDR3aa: CASSLKGQGALETQYF; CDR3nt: TGTGCCAGCAGCTTAAAGGGACAGGGGGCTTTAGAGACCCAGTACTTC
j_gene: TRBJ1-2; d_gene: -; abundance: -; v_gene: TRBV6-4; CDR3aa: CASSDSPGNYGYTF; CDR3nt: TGTGCCAGCAGTGACTCCCCCGGAAACTATGGCTACACCTTC
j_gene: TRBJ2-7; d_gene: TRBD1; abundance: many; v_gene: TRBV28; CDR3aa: CASSSGTAWGNYEQYF; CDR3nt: TGTGCCAGCAGTTCCGGGACAGCCTGGGGAAACTACGAGCAGTACTTC